A single sample is the source of the 19 T cell receptor beta chains below, sequenced in a study of T cell changes during pregnancy in multiple sclerosis. Only in-frame clones appear in the TCRdb table, and some are missing; sequencing was by immunoSEQ multiplex PCR. This sample carries 40,000 to 60,000 clones, 90% of them seen once, and the ten largest clones take roughly 1.5%. Sequences were derived from peripheral blood, sampled in the first trimester of pregnancy. These receptors all come from a female donor in good health, enrolled as a control in a pregnancy study.

This clone appeared a single time. The V call is TRBV6-5, the J call TRBJ2-7; D is possibly TRBD1 (6 bases). The CDR3 totals 15 residues. The ends were cut back, 8 bases at V and 0 bases at J, with 17 bases in the middle. The germline gives CDR1 MNHEY, CDR2 SVGAGI. The CDR3 region is CASQGGTGFSYEQYF. The CDR3 DNA is TGTGCCAGCCAAGGGGGAACGGGGTTCTCCTACGAGCAGTACTTC.

The chain combines TRBV6-1 with TRBJ2-7; 7 nucleotides match TRBD1. CDR1 and CDR2 (germline): MNHNS, SASEGT. V shed 2 bases and J 3 bases; nucleotides not matched to a gene: 7. The CDR3 is 15 residues long. The CDR3 loop is CASSERGRQNYEQYF. CDR3 nucleotide sequence: TGTGCCAGCAGTGAAAGGGGGCGGCAGAACTACGAGCAGTACTTC.

Only one count was recorded for this clone. The genes are TRBV5-1 and TRBJ2-5; TRBD1 matches 9 bases. The V gene end was trimmed by 0 bases and the J gene end by 4 bases; junction bases not matched to a gene: 1. Germline V gives CDR1 SGHRS, CDR2 YFSETQ. The CDR3 covers 14 residues. The CDR3, as DNA: TGCGCCAGCAGCTTGGGACAGGGGGGAGAGACCCAGTACTTC. It specifies CASSLGQGGETQYF.

V is TRBV6-5 and J is TRBJ1-1, with D perhaps matching TRBD1 (5 bases). This CDR3 spans 13 amino acids. Trimming removed 7 bases from V and 0 bases from J, with 9 bases in between. Germline V gene sequence: CDR1 MNHEY, CDR2 SVGAGI. The CDR3 reads CASKSGMNTEAFF. DNA of the CDR3: TGTGCCAGCAAATCAGGGATGAACACTGAAGCTTTCTTT.

This chain joins TRBV10-3 and TRBJ2-2, with D hard to call. This CDR3 spans 12 amino acids. Trimming removed 6 bases at V and 6 bases at J, with 8 bases between. Germline CDR1 and CDR2: ENHRY and SYGVKD. For the CDR3, the DNA is TGTGCCATCAGGAAAGACTCCGGGGAGCTGTTTTTT. Amino acid sequence: CAIRKDSGELFF.

In this sample, this clone turned up a few times. A read error may produce the germline difference seen at one junction end. V gene TRBV7-8 combines with J gene TRBJ1-4; D remains unclear. CDR3 length: 12 amino acids. Germline lookup yields CDR1 SGHVS and CDR2 FQNEAQ. The CDR3 nucleotides are TGTGCCAGCAGGGGAGGGAGGCCCGAACTGGTTTTT. This gives the protein CASRGGRPELVF. Variable domain in full (rest from reference TRBV7-8 and TRBJ1-4): GAGVSQSPRYKVAKRGQDVALRCDPISGHVSLFWYQQALGQGPEFLTYFQNEAQLDKSGLPSDRFFAERPEGSVSTLKIQRTQQEDSAVYLCASRGGRPELVFGSGTQLSVL.

The V and J genes are TRBV6-6 and TRBJ2-7, with TRBD2 identical over 12 bases. The J segment lost 2 bases and the V segment lost 7 bases, leaving 3 bases of the junction unmatched. This CDR3 comprises 14 residues. CDR1 is MNHNY and CDR2 is SVGAGI in the germline V gene (reference sequence). The chain's CDR3 is CASTRLAGAYEQYF. CDR3 in DNA: TGTGCCAGCACCCGACTAGCGGGGGCCTACGAGCAGTACTTC.

This rearrangement joins TRBV19 to TRBJ1-1; 7 bases fit TRBD1. CDR3 length: 13 amino acids. V was pared by 6 bases and J by 4 bases, with 5 bases of the junction left unmatched. CDR1 LNHDA and CDR2 SQIVND come from the germline V gene (reference sequence). The CDR3 region is CASRVDRVTEAFF. The CDR3 coding sequence is TGTGCCAGTAGGGTTGACAGGGTCACTGAAGCTTTCTTT.

This clone was observed once. V gene TRBV2 combines with J gene TRBJ2-5; the D gene is possibly TRBD1 (5 bases). The V gene lost 8 bases and the J gene lost 4 bases, with 14 bases spanning the gap. Germline V gene lookup returns CDR1 SNHLY and CDR2 FYNNEI. The CDR3 is 13 residues long. The CDR3 DNA follows: TGTGCCAGCGCCCAGGGTTCGGGAGAGACCCAGTACTTC. Translating gives CASAQGSGETQYF.

The chain links TRBV5-1 to TRBJ2-2; weak D call: TRBD2 (5 bases). This CDR3 has 16 amino acids. V lost 4 bases, J lost 0 bases, and 13 bases lay in between. CDR1 is SGHRS, CDR2 YFSETQ, per germline. In nucleotides, the CDR3 is TGCGCCAGCAGCCGGGGTATTGGATCGAACACCGGGGAGCTGTTTTTT. It translates to CASSRGIGSNTGELFF.

The chain carries TRBV30 and TRBJ1-4; no clear D gene. This CDR3 comprises 12 residues. Germline lookup yields CDR1 GTSNPN and CDR2 SVGIG (reference sequence). V dropped 2 bases and J dropped 10 bases, with 11 bases sitting between them. CDR3 in amino acids: CAWSIGEGKLFF. The CDR3 DNA reads TGTGCCTGGAGTATCGGGGAGGGAAAACTGTTTTTT.

The CDR3 spells CASSPGLAGGGYEQYF. The CDR3 DNA reads as TGTGCCAGCAGCCCGGGACTAGCGGGAGGGGGCTACGAGCAGTACTTC. J is TRBJ2-7 and V is TRBV7-2; 16 positions agree with TRBD2. The V segment lost 5 bases and the J segment 3 bases; nucleotides outside the gene matches: 4. Germline CDR1 reads SGHTA; CDR2 reads FQGNSA. The CDR3 length is 16 residues.

The V and J genes are TRBV4-3 and TRBJ2-7; D gene uncertain. Germline V lookup: CDR1 LGHNA, CDR2 YSLEER. The V and J ends lost 0 bases and 7 bases respectively, with 13 bases between them. CDR3 length: 14 amino acids. CDR3 DNA: TGCGCCAGCAGCCAAGATCTGGAAAAGGAGGAGCAGTACTTC. Protein: CASSQDLEKEEQYF.

The V gene is TRBV29-1, the J gene TRBJ2-2; D possibly corresponds to TRBD1 (5 bases). V dropped 7 bases and J dropped 5 bases, with 8 bases sitting between them. The length of the CDR3 is 11 residues. Germline assignment: CDR1 SQVTM and CDR2 ANQGSEA. The CDR3 loop is CSADRTGELFF. The CDR3 nucleotides read TGCAGCGCTGACAGAACCGGGGAGCTGTTTTTT.

The chain employs TRBV19 and TRBJ1-2; D is unclear. The CDR3 sequence is 15 residues long. The V end was cut by 0 bases, the J end by 8 bases, with 16 bases between. The germline V gene encodes CDR1 LNHDA and CDR2 SQIVND (reference sequence). The CDR3: CASSIDRKAYGGYTF. The CDR3 DNA sequence: TGTGCCAGTAGTATAGATCGGAAGGCGTACGGGGGCTACACCTTC.

For the CDR3, the DNA is TGTGCCATCAGTGAACAGGGCGGACTAGCGGGAAGGTACGAGCAGTACTTC. Residues: CAISEQGGLAGRYEQYF. V and J are TRBV10-3 and TRBJ2-7; 12 bases line up with TRBD2. The V gene end was trimmed by 3 bases and the J gene end by 4 bases; junction bases not matched to a gene: 10. The CDR3 is 17 residues long. Germline assignment: CDR1 ENHRY and CDR2 SYGVKD.

This sequence joins TRBV18 and TRBJ2-3, with 11 bases fitting TRBD2. Germline-derived CDR1 and CDR2 are KGHSH and LQKENI. The CDR3 totals 14 residues. Trimming cost V 3 bases and J 10 bases; bases outside gene matches: 6. The CDR3 sequence is CASSPKGTSGSQYF. In nucleotides, the CDR3 is TGTGCCAGCTCACCTAAGGGGACTAGCGGTTCGCAGTATTTT.

The rearrangement joins TRBV6-1 to TRBJ1-1, with D hard to call. Trimming took off 5 bases at V and 1 base at J, with 8 bases between the two ends. Germline lookup yields CDR1 MNHNS and CDR2 SASEGT. The CDR3 runs to 13 residues. The CDR3 sequence is CASSMSGNTEAFF. In DNA form, the CDR3 reads TGTGCCAGCAGTATGTCAGGGAACACTGAAGCTTTCTTT.

The rearrangement joins TRBV7-9 to TRBJ1-1; D uncertain. This CDR3 contains 14 residues. Trimming took 2 bases from V and 0 from J, leaving 7 bases between them. Germline V lookup: CDR1 SEHNR, CDR2 FQNEAQ (reference sequence). CDR3 sequence: CASSLSTVNTEAFF. Here the CDR3 DNA reads TGTGCCAGCAGCTTATCAACGGTGAACACTGAAGCTTTCTTT. Looking up the rest from reference TRBV7-9 and TRBJ1-1 gives the full variable domain: DTGVSQNPRHKITKRGQNVTFRCDPISEHNRLYWYRQTLGQGPEFLTYFQNEAQLEKSRLLSDRFSAERPKGSFSTLEIQRTEQGDSAMYLCASSLSTVNTEAFFGQGTRLTVV.